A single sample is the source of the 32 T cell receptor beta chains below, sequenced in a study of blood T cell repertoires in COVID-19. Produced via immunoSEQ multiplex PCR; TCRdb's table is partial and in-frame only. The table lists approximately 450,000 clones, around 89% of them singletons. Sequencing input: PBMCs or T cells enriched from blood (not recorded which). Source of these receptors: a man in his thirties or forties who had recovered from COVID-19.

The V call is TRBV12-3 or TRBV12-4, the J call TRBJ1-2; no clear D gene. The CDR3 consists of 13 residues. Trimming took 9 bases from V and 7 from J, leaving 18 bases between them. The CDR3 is CASSLGGKGGYTF. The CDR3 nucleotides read TGTGCCAGTTCTCTTGGAGGGAAAGGTGGCTACACCTTC.

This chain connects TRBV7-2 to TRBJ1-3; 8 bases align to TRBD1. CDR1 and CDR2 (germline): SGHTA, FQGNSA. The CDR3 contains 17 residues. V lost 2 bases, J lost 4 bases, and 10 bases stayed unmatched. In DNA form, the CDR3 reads TGTGCCAGCAGCTTACCATCCCGGGACAGGACCGGAAACACCATATATTTT. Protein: CASSLPSRDRTGNTIYF.

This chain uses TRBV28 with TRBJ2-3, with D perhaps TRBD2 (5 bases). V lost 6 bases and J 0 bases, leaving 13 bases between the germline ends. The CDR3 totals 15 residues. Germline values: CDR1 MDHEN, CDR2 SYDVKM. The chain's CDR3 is CASSLPGFSTDTQYF. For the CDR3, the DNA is TGTGCCAGCAGCCTCCCGGGGTTTAGCACAGATACGCAGTATTTT.

CDR3 sequence reads: CASSFRDSGEKLFF. The CDR3 DNA reads TGTGCCAGCAGCTTCCGGGATTCGGGGGAAAAACTGTTTTTT. The chain has TRBV2 and TRBJ1-4, with no clear D. This CDR3 region has 14 residues. V shed 6 bases and J shed 8 bases, with 16 bases lying between them. The germline gives CDR1 SNHLY, CDR2 FYNNEI.

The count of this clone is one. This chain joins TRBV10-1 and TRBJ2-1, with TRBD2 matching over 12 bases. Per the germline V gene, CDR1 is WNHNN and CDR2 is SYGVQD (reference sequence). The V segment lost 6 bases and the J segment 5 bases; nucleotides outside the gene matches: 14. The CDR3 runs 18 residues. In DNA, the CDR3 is TGCGCCAGCAGCCAAGGACGGCTAGCGGGAGGGCCGAACAATGAGCAGTTCTTC. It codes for CASSQGRLAGGPNNEQFF.

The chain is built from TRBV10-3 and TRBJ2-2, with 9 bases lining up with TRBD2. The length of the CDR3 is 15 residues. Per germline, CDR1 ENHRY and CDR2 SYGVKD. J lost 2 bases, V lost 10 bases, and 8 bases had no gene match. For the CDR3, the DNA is TGTGCCACATCCGAGACTAGCGGCAACACCGGGGAGCTGTTTTTT. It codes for CATSETSGNTGELFF.

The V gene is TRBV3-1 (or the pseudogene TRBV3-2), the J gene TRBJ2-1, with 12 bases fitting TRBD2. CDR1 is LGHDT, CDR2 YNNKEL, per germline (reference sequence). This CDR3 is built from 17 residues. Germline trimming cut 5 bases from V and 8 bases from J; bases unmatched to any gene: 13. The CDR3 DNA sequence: TGTGCCAGCAGCTTTCGTCCTAGCGGGAGGGCTAACGATGAGCAGTTCTTC. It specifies CASSFRPSGRANDEQFF.

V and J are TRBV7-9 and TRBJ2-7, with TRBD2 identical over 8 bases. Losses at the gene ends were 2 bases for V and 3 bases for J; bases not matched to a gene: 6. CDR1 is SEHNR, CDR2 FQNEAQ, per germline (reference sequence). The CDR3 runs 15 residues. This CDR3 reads CASSLFLAGNYEQYF. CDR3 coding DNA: TGTGCCAGCAGCTTATTCCTAGCGGGTAACTACGAGCAGTACTTC. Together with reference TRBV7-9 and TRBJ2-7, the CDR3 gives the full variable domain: DTGVSQNPRHKITKRGQNVTFRCDPISEHNRLYWYRQTLGQGPEFLTYFQNEAQLEKSRLLSDRFSAERPKGSFSTLEIQRTEQGDSAMYLCASSLFLAGNYEQYFGPGTRLTVT.

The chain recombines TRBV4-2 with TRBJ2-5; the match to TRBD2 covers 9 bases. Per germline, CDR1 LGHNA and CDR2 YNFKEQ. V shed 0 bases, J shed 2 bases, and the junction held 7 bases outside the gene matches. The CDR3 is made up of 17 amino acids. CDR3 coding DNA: TGTGCCAGCAGCCAAGATGGAGCTAGCGGGGTTCAAGAGACCCAGTACTTC. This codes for CASSQDGASGVQETQYF.

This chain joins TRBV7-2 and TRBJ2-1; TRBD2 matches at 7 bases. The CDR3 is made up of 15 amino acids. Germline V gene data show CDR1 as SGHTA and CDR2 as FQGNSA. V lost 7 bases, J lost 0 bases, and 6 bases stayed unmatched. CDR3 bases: TGTGCCAGCAATCTAGCGGCTAGCTCCTACAATGAGCAGTTCTTC. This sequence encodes CASNLAASSYNEQFF.

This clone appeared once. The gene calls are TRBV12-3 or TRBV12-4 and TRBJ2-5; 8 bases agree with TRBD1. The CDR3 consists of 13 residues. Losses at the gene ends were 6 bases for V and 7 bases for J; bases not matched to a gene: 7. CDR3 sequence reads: CASSRGQGVTQYF. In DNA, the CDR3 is TGTGCCAGCAGCCGAGGACAGGGAGTGACCCAGTACTTC.

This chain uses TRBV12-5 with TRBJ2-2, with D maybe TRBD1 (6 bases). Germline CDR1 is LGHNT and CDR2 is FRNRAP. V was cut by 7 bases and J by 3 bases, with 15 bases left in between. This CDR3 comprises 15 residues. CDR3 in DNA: TGTGCTAGTGTCCTAGACAGGCCAGACACCGGGGAGCTGTTTTTT. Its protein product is CASVLDRPDTGELFF.

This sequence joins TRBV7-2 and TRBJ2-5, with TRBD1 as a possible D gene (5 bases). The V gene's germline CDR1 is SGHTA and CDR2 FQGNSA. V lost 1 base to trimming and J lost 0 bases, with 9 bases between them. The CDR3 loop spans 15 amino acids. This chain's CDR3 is CASSLVSGNQETQYF. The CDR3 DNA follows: TGTGCCAGCAGCTTAGTTTCAGGGAACCAAGAGACCCAGTACTTC.

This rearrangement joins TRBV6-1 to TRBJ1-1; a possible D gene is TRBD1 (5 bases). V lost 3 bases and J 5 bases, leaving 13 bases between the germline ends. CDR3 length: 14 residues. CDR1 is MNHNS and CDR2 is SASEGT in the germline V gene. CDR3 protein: CASSDRAGPTEAFF. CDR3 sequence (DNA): TGTGCCAGCAGTGATCGGGCAGGGCCAACTGAAGCTTTCTTT.

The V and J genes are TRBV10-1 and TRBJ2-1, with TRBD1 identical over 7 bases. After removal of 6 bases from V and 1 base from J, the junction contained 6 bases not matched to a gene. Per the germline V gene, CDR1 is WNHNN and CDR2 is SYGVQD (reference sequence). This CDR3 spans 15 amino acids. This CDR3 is CASSDRQGSYNEQFF. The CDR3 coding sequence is TGCGCCAGCAGCGATAGACAGGGTTCCTACAATGAGCAGTTCTTC.

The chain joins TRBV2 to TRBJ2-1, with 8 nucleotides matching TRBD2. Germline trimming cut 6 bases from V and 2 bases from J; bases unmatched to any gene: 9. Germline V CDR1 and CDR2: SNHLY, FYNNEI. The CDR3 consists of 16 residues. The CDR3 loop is CASSLISGKTYNEQFF. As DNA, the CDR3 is TGTGCCAGCAGCCTCATTAGCGGGAAAACCTACAATGAGCAGTTCTTC.

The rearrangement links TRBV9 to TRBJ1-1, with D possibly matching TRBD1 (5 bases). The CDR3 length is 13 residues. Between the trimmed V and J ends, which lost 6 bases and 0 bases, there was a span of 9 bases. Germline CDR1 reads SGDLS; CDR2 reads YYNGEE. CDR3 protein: CASKTDMNTEAFF. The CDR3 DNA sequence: TGTGCCAGCAAGACAGACATGAACACTGAAGCTTTCTTT.

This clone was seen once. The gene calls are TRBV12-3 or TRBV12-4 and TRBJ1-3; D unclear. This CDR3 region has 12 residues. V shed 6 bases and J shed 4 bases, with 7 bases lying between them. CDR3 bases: TGTGCCAGCAGATCAGCGGGAAACACCATATATTTT. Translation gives CASRSAGNTIYF.

CDR3 coding DNA: TGTGCCAGCAGTTGGACTAGCGGGAGTGTGTCCTACAATGAGCAGTTCTTC. Encoded protein: CASSWTSGSVSYNEQFF. This chain joins TRBV2 and TRBJ2-1; 13 nucleotides align to TRBD2. Germline CDR1 is SNHLY and CDR2 is FYNNEI. The CDR3 consists of 17 residues. V shed 5 bases, J shed 1 base, and the junction held 5 bases outside the gene matches. Full variable domain (outside the CDR3, taken from reference TRBV2 and TRBJ2-1): EPEVTQTPSHQVTQMGQEVILRCVPISNHLYFYWYRQILGQKVEFLVSFYNNEISEKSEIFDDQFSVERPDGSNFTLKIRSTKLEDSAMYFCASSWTSGSVSYNEQFFGPGTRLTVL.

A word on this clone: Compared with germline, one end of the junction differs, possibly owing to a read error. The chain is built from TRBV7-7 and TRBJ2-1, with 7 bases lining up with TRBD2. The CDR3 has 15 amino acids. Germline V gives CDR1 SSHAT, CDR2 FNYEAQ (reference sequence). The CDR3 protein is CASSFGLAVDNEQFF. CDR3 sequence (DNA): TGTGCTAGCAGCTTTGGGCTAGCGGTCGACAATGAGCAGTTCTTC. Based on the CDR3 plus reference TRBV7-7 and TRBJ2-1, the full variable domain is GAGVSQSPRYKVTKRGQDVTLRCDPISSHATLYWYQQALGQGPEFLTYFNYEAQPDKSGLPSDRFSAERPEGSISTLTIQRTEQRDSAMYRCASSFGLAVDNEQFFGPGTRLTVL.

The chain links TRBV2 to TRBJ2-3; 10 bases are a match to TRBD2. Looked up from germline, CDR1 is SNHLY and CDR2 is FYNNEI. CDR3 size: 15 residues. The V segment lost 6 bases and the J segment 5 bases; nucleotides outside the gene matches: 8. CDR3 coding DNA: TGTGCCAGCAGCTCTAGCGGGAGTGAGGTAGATACGCAGTATTTT. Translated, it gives CASSSSGSEVDTQYF.

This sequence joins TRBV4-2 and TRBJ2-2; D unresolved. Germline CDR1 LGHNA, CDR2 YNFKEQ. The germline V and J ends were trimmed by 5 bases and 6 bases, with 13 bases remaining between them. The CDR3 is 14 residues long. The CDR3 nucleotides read TGTGCCAGCAGCTACGGCCGGGTGGCCGGGGAGCTGTTTTTT. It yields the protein CASSYGRVAGELFF.

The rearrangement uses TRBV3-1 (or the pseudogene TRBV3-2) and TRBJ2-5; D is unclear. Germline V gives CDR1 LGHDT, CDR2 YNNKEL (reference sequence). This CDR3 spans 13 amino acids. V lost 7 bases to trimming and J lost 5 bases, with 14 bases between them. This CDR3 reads CASTFTTEETQYF. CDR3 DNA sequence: TGTGCCAGCACCTTCACCACTGAGGAGACCCAGTACTTC.

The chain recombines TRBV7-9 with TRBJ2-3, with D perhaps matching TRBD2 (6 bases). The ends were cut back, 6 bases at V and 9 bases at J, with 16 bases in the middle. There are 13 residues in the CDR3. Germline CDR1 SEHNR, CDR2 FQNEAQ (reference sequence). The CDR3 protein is CASRQPEGRTQYF. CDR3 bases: TGTGCCAGCAGACAACCGGAGGGCCGGACGCAGTATTTT.

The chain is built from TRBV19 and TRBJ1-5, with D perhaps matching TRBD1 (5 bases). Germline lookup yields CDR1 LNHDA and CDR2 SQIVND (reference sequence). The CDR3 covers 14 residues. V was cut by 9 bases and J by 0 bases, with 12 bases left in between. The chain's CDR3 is CASGSRDSNQPQHF. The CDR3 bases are TGTGCCAGCGGCAGCAGGGATAGCAATCAGCCCCAGCATTTT.

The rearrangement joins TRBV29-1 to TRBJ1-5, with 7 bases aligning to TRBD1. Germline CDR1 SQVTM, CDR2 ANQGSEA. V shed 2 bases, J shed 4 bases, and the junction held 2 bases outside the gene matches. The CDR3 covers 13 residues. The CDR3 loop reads CSVEMDRNQPQHF. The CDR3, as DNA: TGCAGCGTTGAAATGGACAGGAATCAGCCCCAGCATTTT. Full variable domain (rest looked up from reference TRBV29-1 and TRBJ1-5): SAVISQKPSRDICQRGTSLTIQCQVDSQVTMMFWYRQQPGQSLTLIATANQGSEATYESGFVIDKFPISRPNLTFSTLTVSNMSPEDSSIYLCSVEMDRNQPQHFGDGTRLSIL.

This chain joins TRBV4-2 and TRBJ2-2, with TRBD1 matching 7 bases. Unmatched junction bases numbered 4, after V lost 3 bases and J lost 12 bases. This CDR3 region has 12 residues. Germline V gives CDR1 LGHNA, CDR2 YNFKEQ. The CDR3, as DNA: TGTGCCAGCAGCCACCCAGGGGGAAAGCTGTTTTTT. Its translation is CASSHPGGKLFF.

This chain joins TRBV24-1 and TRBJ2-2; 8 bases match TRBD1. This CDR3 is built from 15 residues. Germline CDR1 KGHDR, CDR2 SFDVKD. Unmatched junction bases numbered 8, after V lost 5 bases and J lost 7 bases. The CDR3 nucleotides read TGTGCCACCAGTGGGATAACAGGGGGGAACGGGGAGCTGTTTTTT. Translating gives CATSGITGGNGELFF.

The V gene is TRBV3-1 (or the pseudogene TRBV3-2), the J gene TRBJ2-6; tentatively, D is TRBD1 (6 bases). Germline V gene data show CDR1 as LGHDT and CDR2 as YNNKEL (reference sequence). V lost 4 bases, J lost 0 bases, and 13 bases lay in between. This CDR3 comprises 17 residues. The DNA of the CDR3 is TGTGCCAGCAGCCGTGGACAGAAGTCCTCTGGGGCCAACGTCCTGACTTTC. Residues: CASSRGQKSSGANVLTF.

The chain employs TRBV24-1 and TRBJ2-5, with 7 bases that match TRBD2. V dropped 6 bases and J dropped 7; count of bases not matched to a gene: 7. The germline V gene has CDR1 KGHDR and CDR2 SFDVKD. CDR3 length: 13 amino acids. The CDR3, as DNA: TGTGCCACCAGTACGGCGGGAGAAGGGACCCAGTACTTC. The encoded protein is CATSTAGEGTQYF.

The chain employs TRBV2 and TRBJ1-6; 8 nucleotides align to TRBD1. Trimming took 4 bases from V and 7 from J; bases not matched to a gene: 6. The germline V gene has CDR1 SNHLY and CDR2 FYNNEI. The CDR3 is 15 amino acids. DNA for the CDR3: TGTGCCAGCAGTGGGACAGGGCTGAGGAATTCACCCCTCCACTTT. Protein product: CASSGTGLRNSPLHF.

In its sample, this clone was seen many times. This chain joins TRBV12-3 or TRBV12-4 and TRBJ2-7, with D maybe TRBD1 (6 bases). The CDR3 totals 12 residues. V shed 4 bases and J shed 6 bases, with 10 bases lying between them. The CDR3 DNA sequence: TGTGCCAGCAGTTACAGGGCTCGCGAGCAGTACTTC. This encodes CASSYRAREQYF.